This TCR beta chain derives from a study of read filtering for tumor transcriptome and immune sequencing. This clonotype occurred a few times. This sequence may be a read error, since a much larger clone differs from it by one base. The CDR3 contains 13 residues. Trimming left V 11 bases short and J 1 base short, with 14 bases between. Germline lookup yields CDR1 SEHNR and CDR2 FQNEAQ (reference sequence). From approximately 400 ng of RNA, a library with molecular barcoded alpha/delta and beta/gamma adaptors was made. TCRdb called the reads again in MiXCR, with one record for every CDR3 protein. The sample includes about 130,000 distinct CDR3 sequences, approximately 13% of them seen just once.

The chain links TRBV7-9 to TRBJ1-2, with D maybe TRBD1 (5 bases). This TCR was sampled from a donor aged 40 or older with multiple myeloma. Sequences were obtained from a population of CD138-negative cells sorted from bone marrow. CDR3 bases: TGTGCCGGCGAACAGGTGGTTAACTATGGCTACACCTTC. Translated: CAGEQVVNYGYTF. The whole variable domain, remainder taken from reference TRBV7-9 and TRBJ1-2, is DTGVSQNPRHKITKRGQNVTFRCDPISEHNRLYWYRQTLGQGPEFLTYFQNEAQLEKSRLLSDRFSAERPKGSFSTLEIQRTEQGDSAMYLCAGEQVVNYGYTFGSGTRLTVV.